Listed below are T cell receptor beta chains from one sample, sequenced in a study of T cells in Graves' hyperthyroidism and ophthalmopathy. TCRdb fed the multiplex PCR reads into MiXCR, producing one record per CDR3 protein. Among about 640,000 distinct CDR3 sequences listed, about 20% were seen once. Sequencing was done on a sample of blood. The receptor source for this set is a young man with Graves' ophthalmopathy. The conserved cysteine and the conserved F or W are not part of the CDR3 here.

CDR3aa: ASSLAQAADTQY; v_gene: TRBV9; j_gene: TRBJ2-3
CDR3aa: ASSWEREGLGELF; v_gene: TRBV4-3; j_gene: TRBJ2-2
CDR3aa: ASFSGGEQY; v_gene: TRBV7-2; j_gene: TRBJ2-7
CDR3aa: ASSLTTPGFKGSEQY; v_gene: TRBV27; j_gene: TRBJ2-7
CDR3aa: ASSIMGGSYEQY; v_gene: TRBV19; j_gene: TRBJ2-7
CDR3aa: ASSESRSSYNSPLH; v_gene: TRBV2; j_gene: TRBJ1-6
CDR3aa: ASRGTSNQPQH; v_gene: TRBV28; j_gene: TRBJ1-5
CDR3aa: ASSVSGQGSYEQY; v_gene: TRBV9; j_gene: TRBJ2-7
CDR3aa: ASSPGQDSYGYT; v_gene: TRBV18; j_gene: TRBJ1-2
CDR3aa: ASSFSGQGAYEQY; v_gene: TRBV11-2; j_gene: TRBJ2-7
CDR3aa: SGRTGTGDYEQY; v_gene: TRBV29-1; j_gene: TRBJ2-7
CDR3aa: ASSLGGQVGPPQH; v_gene: TRBV7-9; j_gene: TRBJ1-5
CDR3aa: SAALRQAGYEQY; v_gene: TRBV20-1; j_gene: TRBJ2-7